The 2 T cell receptor beta chains in this list originate from one sample, sequenced in a study of Ad26.COV2.S vaccination and SARS-CoV-2 variants. Treatment meaning: over 15 received Ad26.COV2.S at low or high dose, single or two shots; about 5 received placebo; per-sample allocation not given. Repertoires come from day 63 after the first vaccine or placebo injection. The protocol was immunoSEQ multiplex PCR, while the TCRdb copy is restricted to in-frame clones and leaves out a portion. The top ten clones hold around 1.4% of a sample with about 680,000 clones, 70% to 90% of them seen once. Specimen: peripheral blood, collected in a trial of Ad26.COV2.S vaccine versus placebo. Every receptor here comes from a person between 18 and 65 years old who received the Ad26.COV2.S COVID-19 vaccine or a placebo.

CDR3 in DNA: TGTGCCAGCAGTGAAGGCCCAGGACAGACACTATTTGAAGCTTTCTTT. It codes for CASSEGPGQTLFEAFF. This chain uses TRBV6-1 with TRBJ1-1, with a possible D match to TRBD1 (6 bases). Trimming removed 1 base at V and 7 bases at J, with 19 bases between. In germline, CDR1 is MNHNS, CDR2 SASEGT. The CDR3 consists of 16 residues.

This chain links TRBV6-5 with TRBJ2-5, with 12 nucleotides matching TRBD1. Germline V gene sequence: CDR1 MNHEY, CDR2 SVGAGI. The CDR3 spans 13 residues. With V trimmed by 11 bases and J by 11 bases, 12 bases remained unmatched. The CDR3 reads CAAGTGGAAAQYF. As DNA, the CDR3 is TGTGCCGCCGGGACAGGGGGCGCAGCAGCACAGTACTTC.